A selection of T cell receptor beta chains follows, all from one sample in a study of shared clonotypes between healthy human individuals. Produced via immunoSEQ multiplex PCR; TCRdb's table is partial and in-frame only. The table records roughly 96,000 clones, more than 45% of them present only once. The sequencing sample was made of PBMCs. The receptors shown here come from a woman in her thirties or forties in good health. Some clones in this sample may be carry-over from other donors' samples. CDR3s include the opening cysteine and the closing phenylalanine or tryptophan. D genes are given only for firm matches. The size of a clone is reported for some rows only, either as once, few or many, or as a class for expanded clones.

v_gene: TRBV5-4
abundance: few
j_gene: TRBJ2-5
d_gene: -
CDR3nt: TGTGCCAGCAGCTTGATTCCAGCTCCCCAAGAGACCCAGTACTTC
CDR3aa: CASSLIPAPQETQYF

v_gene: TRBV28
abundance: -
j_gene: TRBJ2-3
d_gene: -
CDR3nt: TGTGCCAGCAGCCACAACTCCCTGGGGATCACAGATACGCAGTATTTT
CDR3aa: CASSHNSLGITDTQYF

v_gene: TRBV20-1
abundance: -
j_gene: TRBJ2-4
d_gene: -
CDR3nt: TGCAGTGCTTCCTCCGGGAGCCGACAGTACTTC
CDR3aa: CSASSGSRQYF

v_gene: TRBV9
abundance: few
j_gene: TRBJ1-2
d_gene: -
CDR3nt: TGTGCCAGCAGCGCCAACCAGGATTATAACTATGGCTACACCTTC
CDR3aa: CASSANQDYNYGYTF

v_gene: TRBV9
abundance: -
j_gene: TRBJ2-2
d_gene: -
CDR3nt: TGTGCCAGCGCAGAGGCGGGGAACACCGGGGAGCTGTTTTTT
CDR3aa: CASAEAGNTGELFF

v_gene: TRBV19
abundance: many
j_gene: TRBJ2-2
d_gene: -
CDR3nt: TGTGCCAGTTGCCCGATGGGGGGAGTCGGGGAGCTGTTTTTT
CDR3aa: CASCPMGGVGELFF

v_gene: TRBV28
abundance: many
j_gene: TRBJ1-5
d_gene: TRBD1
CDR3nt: TGTGCCAGCAGCCCGGGACAGGGGATTAGGCCCCAGCATTTT
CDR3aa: CASSPGQGIRPQHF

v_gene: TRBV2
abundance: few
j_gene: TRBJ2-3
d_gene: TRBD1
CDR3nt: TGTGCCAGCAGTGGAGGGACAGGGGCCGGTACGCAGTATTTT
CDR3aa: CASSGGTGAGTQYF

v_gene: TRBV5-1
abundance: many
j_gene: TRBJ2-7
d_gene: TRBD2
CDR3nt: TGCGCCAGCAGCTTTAGCGGGAGGGCCGACTACGAGCAGTACTTC
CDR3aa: CASSFSGRADYEQYF

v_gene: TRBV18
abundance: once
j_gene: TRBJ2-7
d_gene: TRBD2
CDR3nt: TGTGCCAGCTCACCAGGACTAGCGGGAGGGACCTACGAGCAGTACTTC
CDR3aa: CASSPGLAGGTYEQYF

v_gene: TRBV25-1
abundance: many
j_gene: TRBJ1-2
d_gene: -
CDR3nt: TGTGCCAGCAGCCCCGACAGGCCTTGGGATGGCTACACCTTC
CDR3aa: CASSPDRPWDGYTF

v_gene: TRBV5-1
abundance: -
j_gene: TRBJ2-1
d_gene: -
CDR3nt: TGCGCCAGCAGCGGAGCCGGGACCCCGCCGGGGAATGAGCAGTTCTTC
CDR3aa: CASSGAGTPPGNEQFF

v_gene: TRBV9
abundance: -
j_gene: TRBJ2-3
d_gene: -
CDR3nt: TGTGCCAGCAGCGTGGGGTATAGCGCCGATACGCAGTATTTT
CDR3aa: CASSVGYSADTQYF

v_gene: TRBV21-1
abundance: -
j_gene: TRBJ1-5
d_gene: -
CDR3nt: TGTGCCAGCAGCAAATGGTATGTCCCCTCGGGGCCCCAGCATTTT
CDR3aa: CASSKWYVPSGPQHF

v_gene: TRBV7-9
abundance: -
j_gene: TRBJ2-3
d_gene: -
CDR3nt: TGTGCCAGCAGCTTCGCTGGGGGAGATACGCAGTATTTT
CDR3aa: CASSFAGGDTQYF

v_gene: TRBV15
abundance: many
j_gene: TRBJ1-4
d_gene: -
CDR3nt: TGTGCCACCAGCAGGACGACAGGCGCGGTGGAAAAACTGTTTTTT
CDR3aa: CATSRTTGAVEKLFF

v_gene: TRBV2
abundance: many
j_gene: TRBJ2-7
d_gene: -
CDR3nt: TGTGCCACCACCCGGGACTCTGGGGACGAGCAGTACTTC
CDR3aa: CATTRDSGDEQYF

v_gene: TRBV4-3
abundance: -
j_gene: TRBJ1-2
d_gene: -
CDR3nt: TGCGCCAGCAGCCGACTTATTGACAAGAACTATGGCTACACCTTC
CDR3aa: CASSRLIDKNYGYTF

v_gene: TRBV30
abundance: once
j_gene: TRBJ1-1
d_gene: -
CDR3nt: TGTGCCTGGACTAAGACAGACTTGAACACTGAAGCTTTCTTT
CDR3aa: CAWTKTDLNTEAFF

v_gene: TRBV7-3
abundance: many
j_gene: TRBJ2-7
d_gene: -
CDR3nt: TGTGCCAGCAGCTTAACGATCGGATACGAGCAGTACTTC
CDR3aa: CASSLTIGYEQYF

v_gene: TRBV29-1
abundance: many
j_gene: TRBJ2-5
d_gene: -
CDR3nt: TGCAGCGTGACCAAAGAGACCCAGTACTTC
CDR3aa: CSVTKETQYF

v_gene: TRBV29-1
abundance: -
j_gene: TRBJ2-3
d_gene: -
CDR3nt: TGCAGCGCTTTACAGGAGCTTTACACAGATACGCAGTATTTT
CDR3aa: CSALQELYTDTQYF

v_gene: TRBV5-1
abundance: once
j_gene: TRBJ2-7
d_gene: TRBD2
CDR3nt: TGCGCCAGCCGCTGGGGGGAGCGGGAGAACGAGCAGTACTTC
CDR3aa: CASRWGERENEQYF

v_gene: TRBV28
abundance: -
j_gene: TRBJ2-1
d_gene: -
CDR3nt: TGTGCCGCAAGAGGGGACGGACCCTACAATGAGCAGTTCTTC
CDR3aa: CAARGDGPYNEQFF

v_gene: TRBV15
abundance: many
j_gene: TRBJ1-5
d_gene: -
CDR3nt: TGTGCCACCAGGGGCAGTTCCACTCAGCCCCAGCATTTT
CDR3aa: CATRGSSTQPQHF

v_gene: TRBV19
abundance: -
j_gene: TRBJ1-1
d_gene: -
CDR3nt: TGTGCCAGTAATCGGGGGGGCGCAGTGAACACTGAAGCTTTCTTT
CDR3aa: CASNRGGAVNTEAFF

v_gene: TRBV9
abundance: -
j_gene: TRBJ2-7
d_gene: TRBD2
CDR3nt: TGTGCCAGCAGCACGGGACTAGCGGGAGGCGAGCAGTACTTC
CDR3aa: CASSTGLAGGEQYF

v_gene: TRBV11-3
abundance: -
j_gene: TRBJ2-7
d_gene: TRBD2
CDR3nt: TGTGCCAGCAGCTGGGCCGGGGGGGCCTCCTACGAGCAGTACTTC
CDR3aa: CASSWAGGASYEQYF

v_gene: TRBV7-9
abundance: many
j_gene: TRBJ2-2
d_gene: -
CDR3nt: TGTGCCAGCAGCCAAGGACTCTACACCGGGGAGCTGTTTTTT
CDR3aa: CASSQGLYTGELFF

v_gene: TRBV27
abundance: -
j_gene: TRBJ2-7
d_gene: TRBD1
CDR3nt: TGTGCCAGCGGTCGGACAGGGAACGGCTACGAGCAGTACTTC
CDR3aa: CASGRTGNGYEQYF

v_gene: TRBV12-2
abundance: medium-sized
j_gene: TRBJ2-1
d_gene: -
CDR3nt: TGTGCAAGTCTCGCTAGCCCCCAAACTTACAATGAGCAGTTCTTC
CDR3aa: CASLASPQTYNEQFF

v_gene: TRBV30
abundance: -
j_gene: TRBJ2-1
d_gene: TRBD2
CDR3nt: TGTGCCTGGAAAGGACTAGCGGGAGTTCAAGAGCAGTTCTTC
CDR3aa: CAWKGLAGVQEQFF

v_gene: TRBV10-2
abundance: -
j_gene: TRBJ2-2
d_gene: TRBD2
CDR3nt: TGCGCCAGCACCGGGACTAGGGACACCGGGGAGCTGTTTTTT
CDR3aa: CASTGTRDTGELFF

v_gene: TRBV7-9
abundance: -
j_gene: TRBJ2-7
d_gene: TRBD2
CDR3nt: TGTGCCAGCAGCTCGGGACTAGCGGGCACCTACGAGCAGTACTTC
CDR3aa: CASSSGLAGTYEQYF

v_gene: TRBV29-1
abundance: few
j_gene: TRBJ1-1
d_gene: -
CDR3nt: TGCAGCGTTGACACCAGGGGTGGAAGCACTGAAGCTTTCTTT
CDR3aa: CSVDTRGGSTEAFF

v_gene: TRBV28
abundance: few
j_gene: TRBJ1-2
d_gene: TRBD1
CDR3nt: TGTGCCAGCAGTTCCGGGACAGGGGGCCTGTCTGGCTACACCTTC
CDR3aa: CASSSGTGGLSGYTF

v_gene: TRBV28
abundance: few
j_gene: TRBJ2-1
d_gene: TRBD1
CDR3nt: TGTGCCAGCAACCGGGACAGGGGCTACAATGAGCAGTTCTTC
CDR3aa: CASNRDRGYNEQFF